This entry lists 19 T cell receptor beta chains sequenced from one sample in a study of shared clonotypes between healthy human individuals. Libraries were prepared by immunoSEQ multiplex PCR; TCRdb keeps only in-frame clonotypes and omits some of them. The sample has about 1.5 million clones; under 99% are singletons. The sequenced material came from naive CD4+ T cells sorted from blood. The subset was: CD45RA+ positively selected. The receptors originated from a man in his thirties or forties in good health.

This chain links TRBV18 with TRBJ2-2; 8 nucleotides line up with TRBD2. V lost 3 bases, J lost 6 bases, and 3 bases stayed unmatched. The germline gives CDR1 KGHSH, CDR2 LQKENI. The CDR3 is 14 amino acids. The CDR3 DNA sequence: TGTGCCAGCTCACCGTCAGCGGGAGCCGGGGAGCTGTTTTTT. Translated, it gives CASSPSAGAGELFF.

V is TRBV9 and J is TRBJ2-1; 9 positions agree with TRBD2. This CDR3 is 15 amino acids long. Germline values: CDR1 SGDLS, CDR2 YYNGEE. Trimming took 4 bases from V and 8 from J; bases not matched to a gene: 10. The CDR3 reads CASSLWTSAGDEQFF. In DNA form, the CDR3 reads TGTGCCAGCAGCCTATGGACTAGCGCGGGCGATGAGCAGTTCTTC.

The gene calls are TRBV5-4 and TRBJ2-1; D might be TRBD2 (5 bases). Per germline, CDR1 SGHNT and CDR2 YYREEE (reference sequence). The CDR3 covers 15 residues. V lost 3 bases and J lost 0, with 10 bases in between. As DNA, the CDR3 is TGTGCCAGCAGCTCGGCTAGCATCTCCTACAATGAGCAGTTCTTC. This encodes CASSSASISYNEQFF.

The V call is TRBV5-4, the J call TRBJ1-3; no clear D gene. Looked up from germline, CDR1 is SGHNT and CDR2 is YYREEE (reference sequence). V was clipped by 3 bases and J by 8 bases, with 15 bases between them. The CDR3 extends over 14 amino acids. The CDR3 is CASSSAGPRDTIYF. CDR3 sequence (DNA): TGTGCCAGCAGCTCAGCCGGGCCCCGGGACACCATATATTTT.

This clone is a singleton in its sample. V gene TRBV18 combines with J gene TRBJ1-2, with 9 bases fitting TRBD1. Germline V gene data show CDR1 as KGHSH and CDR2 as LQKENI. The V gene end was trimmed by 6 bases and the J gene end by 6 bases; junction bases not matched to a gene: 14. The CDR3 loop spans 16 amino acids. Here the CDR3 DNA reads TGTGCCAGCTCCCATAAGACAGGGGGTGTATATGATGGCTACACCTTC. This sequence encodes CASSHKTGGVYDGYTF.

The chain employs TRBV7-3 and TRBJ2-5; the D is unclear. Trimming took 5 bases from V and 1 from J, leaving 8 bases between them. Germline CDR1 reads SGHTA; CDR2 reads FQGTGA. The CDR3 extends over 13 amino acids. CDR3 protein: CASSGRAQETQYF. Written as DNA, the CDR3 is TGTGCCAGCAGCGGTAGGGCCCAAGAGACCCAGTACTTC.

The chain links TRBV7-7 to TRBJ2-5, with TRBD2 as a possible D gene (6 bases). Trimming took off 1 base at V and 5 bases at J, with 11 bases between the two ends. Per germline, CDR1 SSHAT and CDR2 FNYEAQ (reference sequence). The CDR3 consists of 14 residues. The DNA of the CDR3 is TGTGCCAGCAGCTTAGAACTAGCCGGGGAGACCCAGTACTTC. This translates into CASSLELAGETQYF.

The CDR3 DNA reads TGTGCCAGCTCCCCAGGACTAGCGGGAGCGGGCACCGGGGAGCTGTTTTTT. Amino acid sequence: CASSPGLAGAGTGELFF. The chain joins TRBV18 to TRBJ2-2; 13 bases agree with TRBD2. Germline V gene data show CDR1 as KGHSH and CDR2 as LQKENI. V lost 6 bases, J lost 4 bases, and 8 bases stayed unmatched. This CDR3 contains 17 residues. Together with reference TRBV18 and TRBJ2-2, the CDR3 gives the full variable domain: NAGVMQNPRHLVRRRGQEARLRCSPMKGHSHVYWYRQLPEEGLKFMVYLQKENIIDESGMPKERFSAEFPKEGPSILRIQQVVRGDSAAYFCASSPGLAGAGTGELFFGEGSRLTVL.

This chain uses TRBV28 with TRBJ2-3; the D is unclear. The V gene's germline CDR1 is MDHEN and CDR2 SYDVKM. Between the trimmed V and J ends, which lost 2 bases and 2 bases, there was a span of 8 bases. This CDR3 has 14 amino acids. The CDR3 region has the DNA TGTGCCAGCAGTTTAGTTAGGGTCACAGATACGCAGTATTTT. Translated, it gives CASSLVRVTDTQYF.

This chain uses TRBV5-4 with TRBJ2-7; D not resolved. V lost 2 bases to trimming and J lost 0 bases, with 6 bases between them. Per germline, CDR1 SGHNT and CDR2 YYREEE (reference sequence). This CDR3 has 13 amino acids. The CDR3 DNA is TGTGCCAGCAGCTTACAAAGCTCCTACGAGCAGTACTTC. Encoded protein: CASSLQSSYEQYF.

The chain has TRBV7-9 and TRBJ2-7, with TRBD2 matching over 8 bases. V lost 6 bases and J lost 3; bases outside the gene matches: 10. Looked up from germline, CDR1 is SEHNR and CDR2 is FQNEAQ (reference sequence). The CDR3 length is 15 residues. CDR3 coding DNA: TGTGCCAGCAGTCCTCCGCCGGGGACTAGCTACGAGCAGTACTTC. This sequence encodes CASSPPPGTSYEQYF.

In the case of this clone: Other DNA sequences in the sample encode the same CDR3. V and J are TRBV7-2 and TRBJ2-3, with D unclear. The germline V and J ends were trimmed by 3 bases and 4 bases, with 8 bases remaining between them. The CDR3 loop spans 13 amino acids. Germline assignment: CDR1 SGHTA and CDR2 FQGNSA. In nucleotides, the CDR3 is TGTGCCAGCAGCTTCCTTTCCCCAGATACGCAGTATTTT. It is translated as CASSFLSPDTQYF.

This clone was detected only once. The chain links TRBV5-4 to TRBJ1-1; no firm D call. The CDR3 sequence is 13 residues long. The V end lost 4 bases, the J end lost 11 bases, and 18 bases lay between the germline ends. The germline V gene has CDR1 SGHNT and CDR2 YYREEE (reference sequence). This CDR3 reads CASSPGGPELAFF. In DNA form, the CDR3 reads TGTGCCAGCAGCCCCGGCGGTCCGGAACTTGCTTTCTTT.

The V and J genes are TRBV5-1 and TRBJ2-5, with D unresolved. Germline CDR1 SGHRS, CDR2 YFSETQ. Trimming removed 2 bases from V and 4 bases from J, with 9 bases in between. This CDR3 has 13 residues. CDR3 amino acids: CASSLSLLETQYF. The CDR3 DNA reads TGCGCCAGCAGCTTATCATTATTAGAGACCCAGTACTTC. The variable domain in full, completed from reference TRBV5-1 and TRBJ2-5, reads KAGVTQTPRYLIKTRGQQVTLSCSPISGHRSVSWYQQTPGQGLQFLFEYFSETQRNKGNFPGRFSGRQFSNSRSEMNVSTLELGDSALYLCASSLSLLETQYFGPGTRLLVL.

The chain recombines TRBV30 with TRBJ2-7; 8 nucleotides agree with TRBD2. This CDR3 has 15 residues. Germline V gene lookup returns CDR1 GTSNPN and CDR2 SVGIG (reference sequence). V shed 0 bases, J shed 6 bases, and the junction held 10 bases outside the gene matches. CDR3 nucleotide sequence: TGTGCCTGGAGTGTACTGGTGGCCCGGGGGGGCGAGCAGTACTTC. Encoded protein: CAWSVLVARGGEQYF.

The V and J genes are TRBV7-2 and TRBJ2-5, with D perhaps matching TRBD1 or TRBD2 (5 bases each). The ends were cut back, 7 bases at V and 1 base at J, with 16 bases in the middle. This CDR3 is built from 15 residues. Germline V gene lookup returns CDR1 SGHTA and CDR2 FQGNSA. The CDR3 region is CASTKWGSPQETQYF. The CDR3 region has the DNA TGTGCCAGCACCAAGTGGGGGAGTCCCCAAGAGACCCAGTACTTC.

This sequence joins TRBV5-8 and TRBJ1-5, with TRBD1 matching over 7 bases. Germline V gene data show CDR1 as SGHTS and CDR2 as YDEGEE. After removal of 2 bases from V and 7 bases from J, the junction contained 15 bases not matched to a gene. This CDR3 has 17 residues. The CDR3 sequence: CASSLRQGAMGGQPQHF. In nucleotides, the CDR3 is TGTGCCAGCAGCTTAAGACAGGGAGCGATGGGAGGCCAGCCCCAGCATTTT.

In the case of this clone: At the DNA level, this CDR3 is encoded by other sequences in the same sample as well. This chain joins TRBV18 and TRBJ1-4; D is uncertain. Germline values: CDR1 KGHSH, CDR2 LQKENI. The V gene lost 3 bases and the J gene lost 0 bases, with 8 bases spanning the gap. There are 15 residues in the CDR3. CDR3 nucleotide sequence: TGTGCCAGCTCACCCCAGACTGCAACTAATGAAAAACTGTTTTTT. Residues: CASSPQTATNEKLFF.

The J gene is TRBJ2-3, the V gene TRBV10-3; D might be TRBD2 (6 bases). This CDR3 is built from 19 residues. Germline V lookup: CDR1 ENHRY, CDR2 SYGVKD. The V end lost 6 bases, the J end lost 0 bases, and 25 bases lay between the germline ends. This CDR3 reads CAISPGVAESTPSTDTQYF. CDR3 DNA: TGTGCCATCAGCCCCGGAGTAGCGGAGTCGACGCCCAGCACAGATACGCAGTATTTT.